Listed below are T cell receptor beta chains from one sample, sequenced in a study of T cell repertoires in cytomegalovirus infection. These receptors are not linked to any known antigen. TCRdb fed the reads into MiXCR, producing one record per CDR3 protein. Found here are approximately 70,000 distinct CDR3 sequences, 22% of them singletons; the top ten hold roughly 80%. The material sequenced was PBMCs, sequenced either directly or after in vitro stimulation (not recorded which). The source of these receptors is a human donor in good health (CMV status not recorded). Some clones in this sample may be carry-over from other donors' samples. Each CDR3 is given with its conserved first and last residue. A D gene is named only where the DNA matches it firmly. A clone size is listed for some rows: how often the clone was seen (once, few, many), or a class if it is expanded.

size: many; J: TRBJ2-1; V: TRBV7-8; D: TRBD1; DNA: TGTGCCAGCAGCCTTGACCGGACAGGGAAGGGGTTCTTC; CDR3: CASSLDRTGKGFF
size: NA; J: TRBJ2-2; V: TRBV7-9; D: NA; DNA: TGTGCCAGCAGCTTATTGACGGGGAACACCGGGGAGCTGTTTTTT; CDR3: CASSLLTGNTGELFF
size: few; J: TRBJ2-6; V: TRBV11-2; D: NA; DNA: TGTGCCAGCAGCTTGTGGGTAGCTGGGGCCAACGTCCTGACTTTC; CDR3: CASSLWVAGANVLTF
size: NA; J: TRBJ1-1; V: TRBV23-1; D: TRBD1; DNA: TGCGCCAGCAGTCTACCGGGACAGATAGTGAACACTGAAGCTTTCTTT; CDR3: CASSLPGQIVNTEAFF
size: many; J: TRBJ1-2; V: TRBV28; D: NA; DNA: TGTGCCAGCAGTTTACAGGGTTCGGTGCGGGGCTACACCTTC; CDR3: CASSLQGSVRGYTF
size: many; J: TRBJ1-1; V: TRBV5-1; D: TRBD1; DNA: TGCGCCAGCAGCGAAGGGACAGCCCTTAACACTGAAGCTTTCTTT; CDR3: CASSEGTALNTEAFF
size: few; J: TRBJ1-2; V: TRBV4-2; D: NA; DNA: TGTGCCAGCAGCCCGCGTCGAGGGGTCTATGGCTACACCTTC; CDR3: CASSPRRGVYGYTF
size: NA; J: TRBJ1-4; V: TRBV28; D: NA; DNA: TGTGCCAGCACCCTCCGACAGCCAAAAAATGAAAAACTGTTTTTT; CDR3: CASTLRQPKNEKLFF
size: NA; J: TRBJ2-3; V: TRBV20-1; D: NA; DNA: TGCAGTGGAGGCAGATACACAGATACGCAGTATTTT; CDR3: CSGGRYTDTQYF
size: many; J: TRBJ1-2; V: TRBV7-2; D: NA; DNA: TGTGCCAGCAGTCAAGGAACCTATGGCTACACCTTC; CDR3: CASSQGTYGYTF